This TCR beta chain was retrieved from a study of blood T cell repertoires in COVID-19. Study as a whole: PBMCs, B-cell-depleted T cells, or T cells provided the cDNA or gDNA that made up the material.

This CDR3 is built from 15 residues. V dropped 2 bases and J dropped 5; count of bases not matched to a gene: 6. The germline V gene has CDR1 KGHSH and CDR2 LQKENI. Authors' data handling: Amplifying reference gene primers gave estimates of nucleated cell counts. The data were produced by immunoSEQ multiplex PCR, yet TCRdb's version contains in-frame clones alone and is incomplete. V and J calls and clone size come straight from that table; D and trimming were deduced from the DNA. The table has 200,000 to 300,000 clones, approximately 83% seen once; the top ten hold 3%. This chain links TRBV18 with TRBJ1-5; 7 positions match TRBD1. The sequence was obtained from a woman in her 30s who had recovered from COVID-19. The sequenced sample was peripheral blood. Written as DNA, the CDR3 is TGTGCCAGCTCACCAATCAGGGGGTCGGATCAGCCCCAGCATTTT. This codes for CASSPIRGSDQPQHF.